The 5 T cell receptor beta chains reported below all come from one sample, sequenced in a study of T cell changes during pregnancy in multiple sclerosis. This table comes from immunoSEQ multiplex PCR, and its TCRdb copy is limited to in-frame clones, with some not included. The data hold 95,000 to 110,000 clones, with 85% to 95% observed a single time. The specimen comprised peripheral blood, sampled in the third trimester of pregnancy. These receptors all come from a female donor in good health, enrolled as a control in a pregnancy study.

For the CDR3, the DNA is TGCGCCAGCAGCAAATCCGGGGTAGGGTACGAGCAGTACTTC. It encodes CASSKSGVGYEQYF. This chain connects TRBV5-1 to TRBJ2-7, with D possibly matching TRBD2 (5 bases). The CDR3 has 14 amino acids. V was clipped by 4 bases and J by 4 bases, with 15 bases between them. CDR1 SGHRS and CDR2 YFSETQ come from the germline V gene.

A single count supports this clone. The V gene is TRBV7-3, the J gene TRBJ2-2; no definite D call. The V gene's germline CDR1 is SGHTA and CDR2 FQGTGA. The V gene lost 2 bases and the J gene lost 7 bases, with 8 bases spanning the gap. CDR3 length: 13 residues. As DNA, the CDR3 is TGTGCCAGCAGCTTAGGGCGAGACGGGGAGCTGTTTTTT. This gives the protein CASSLGRDGELFF.

The rearrangement joins TRBV10-3 to TRBJ2-2; perhaps TRBD1 as D (6 bases). The CDR3 consists of 14 residues. Trimming left V 7 bases short and J 5 bases short, with 14 bases between. Germline lookup yields CDR1 ENHRY and CDR2 SYGVKD. This CDR3 reads CAITGEIYTGELFF. The CDR3 DNA follows: TGTGCCATCACAGGGGAAATTTATACCGGGGAGCTGTTTTTT.

This clone was observed a handful of times. V gene TRBV7-9 combines with J gene TRBJ1-2, with D unclear. The CDR3 loop spans 11 amino acids. CDR1 and CDR2 (germline): SEHNR, FQNEAQ (reference sequence). The V end lost 5 bases, the J end lost 5 bases, and 6 bases lay between the germline ends. CDR3 protein: CASSPGYGYTF. The CDR3 nucleotides are TGTGCCAGCAGCCCCGGTTATGGCTACACCTTC.

The chain combines TRBV2 with TRBJ2-3; D may be TRBD2 (6 bases). Between the trimmed V and J ends, which lost 5 bases and 2 bases, there was a span of 11 bases. In germline, CDR1 is SNHLY, CDR2 FYNNEI. The CDR3 is 14 residues long. This chain's CDR3 is CASSPREATDTQYF. The CDR3 nucleotides read TGTGCCAGCAGTCCAAGGGAGGCCACAGATACGCAGTATTTT.